The T cell receptor beta chain under discussion was sequenced for a study of shared clonotypes between healthy human individuals (dated by TCRdb to 2018 to 2021). Looking at the study overall: A couple of women and three men aged 18 to 49 years were included in the cohort. For each donor, CD4 naive and CD4 memory were each run on three plates, CD8 naive on two plates, and CD8 memory on one plate. Blood TCR repertoires of five healthy adults were deeply sequenced to estimate repertoire size and the extent of clonotype sharing between individuals. Libraries were prepared and TCR repertoires were sequenced by different laboratories using diverse techniques, in order to increase sequencing depth and limit assay-specific biases. Between about 0.94 and 8.9 billion PBMCs per donor were obtained by leukapheresis.

Using the deep immunoSEQ assay, TCR CDR3 regions were amplified from genomic DNA by multiplex PCR. Extracted genomic DNA from each cell subset was distributed evenly across all wells of several immunoSEQ 96-well plates, and each plate was treated as a replicate. For sorted subsets, about 200 ng genomic DNA, equal to tens of thousands of T cell genomes, was loaded into each replicate PCR. Purified libraries were quantified with a Qubit 3.0 fluorometer, sized on a Bioanalyzer 2100, and re-quantified with the KAPA Library Quantification kit. Every immunoSEQ 96-well plate was sequenced on a separate single-read 150-cycle Illumina NextSeq 550 flow cell. The source study handled its data this way. The immunoSEQ output contained only junctional sequences without quality scores, so filtering could not match that applied to full-length reads. To assign V/J genes and CDR3, sequences were annotated using PyIR, a Python wrapper for IgBLAST v1.9, with IMGT germline references. Reads with weak V/J assignments (E-value above 1e-6), missing CDR3, stop codons, out-of-frame junctions, or ambiguous translated residues were removed. V3J clonotypes were defined as sequences sharing the same inferred V gene, J gene, and CDR3 amino acid sequence. To compute the percentage overlap between repertoires, the number of shared unique clonotypes was divided by the size of the smaller repertoire. Repertoire richness was assessed with RTK rarefaction, the Chao1 estimator, and Recon v2.1 estimates of unobserved clonotypes. Generation probabilities for all TCRbeta clonotypes obtained by the gDNA method from several donors were computed using OLGA. Entries here come from immuneACCESS through TCRdb and include only in-frame sequences with V and J called. Some clones fail to appear in such tables; in the studies checked, an unresolved V gene covers under half of the shortfall, and the cause of the remainder is unknown. D and trimming were read from the DNA, whereas the V and J calls and clone size are those reported in that table. This sample holds about 600,000 clones; less than 97% were observed only once. 0.11% of the sample lies in the top ten.

Details on this clone: The antigen this receptor binds is unknown. No much larger clone is present one base from it, and per-base qualities are unavailable.

CD8 naive samples were CD45RO-negative cells positively selected for CCR7, giving a CD45RA+CCR7+ population that excluded TemRA cells. Healthy HIV-negative adults with no recently reported acute infections or vaccinations were included as donors. Only Caucasian adults living in Nashville, Tennessee, USA were represented among the donors. After blood collection by leukapheresis, PBMCs were isolated using Ficoll-Histopaque density gradient centrifugation and then cryopreserved in the vapor phase of liquid nitrogen. Analytical flow cytometry was used to check the purity and quantity of every magnetically sorted T cell population. From each sorted fraction, genomic DNA was isolated and quantified by UV absorbance on a Nanodrop 2000c. On the study overall, not on this receptor specifically: Pairwise subsampling led to the expectation that sequencing depth would affect the degree of clonotype sharing among donors. Rarefaction of sorted-subset datasets indicated incomplete sequencing despite the large sequencing depth. The genetic and exposure-history diversity represented was limited by the small number of donors. Naive subsets generally had larger estimated clonotype richness than memory subsets did. Across a handful of donors, roughly 5.1% of naive CD4, 3.5% of naive CD8, 2% to 2.5% of memory CD4, and approximately 0.42% of memory CD8 clonotypes were shared. Higher generation probabilities were observed for clonotypes shared by all four sorted-subset donors than for non-shared clonotypes. Only blood was sampled, and tissue TCR repertoires likely differ from those in blood.

Relative to germline, V is 0 bases shorter and J is 0 bases shorter, with 11 bases between their ends. The CDR3 sequence holds 16 residues, the cysteine and phenylalanine included. The retained sequence is limited to the CDR3, 48 bases, with the frame set at the first base. Sequences SGDLS (CDR1) and YYNGEE (CDR2) are obtained from the germline V gene. The receptor was isolated from a woman in her 30s in good health. The chain links TRBV9 with TRBJ2-3; TRBD2 is perhaps the D gene, given 6 matching bases. The sequencing input was naive CD8+ T cells sorted from blood. Per the publication, the cell subset or site label means: CD45RA+CCR7+. DNA sequence: TGTGCCAGCAGCGTAGGATCGAGCGGGAGCACAGATACGCAGTATTTT. Its product reads: CASSVGSSGSTDTQYF. This CDR3, with the reference TRBV9 and TRBJ2-3 proteins standing in past its ends, gives the full variable domain DSGVTQTPKHLITATGQRVTLRCSPRSGDLSVYWYQQSLDQGLQFLIQYYNGEERAKGNILERFSAQQFPDLHSELNLSSLELGDSALYFCASSVGSSGSTDTQYFGPGTRLTVL.